One sample yielded the 10 T cell receptor beta chains listed below, sequenced in a study of a mutant IDH1 vaccine in newly diagnosed glioma. This sample's time point: baseline, week 1 (first vaccination visit). Treatment given: pre-vaccination baseline after standard-of-care therapy. TCRdb's copy holds only in-frame clones and misses some; the assay was immunoSEQ multiplex PCR. The repertoire consists of tens of thousands of clones, with 80% to 90% occurring once and the leading ten covering 7% to 9%. The input for sequencing was PBMCs, taken from a glioma patient treated with radiotherapy, temozolomide or both. All receptors come from a woman aged 45-65 years with glioma.

The rearrangement links TRBV5-6 to TRBJ1-2; weak D call: TRBD1 (6 bases). CDR1 and CDR2 from the germline V gene are SGHDT and YYEEEE. V lost 0 bases, J lost 8 bases, and 14 bases lay in between. This CDR3 has 14 amino acids. CDR3 protein: CASSLGGGASGYTF. The CDR3 region has the DNA TGTGCCAGCAGCTTGGGGGGGGGCGCGTCCGGCTACACCTTC.

Only one count was recorded for this clone. CDR3 nucleotides: TGTGCCAGCAGGGGGGGGCCAGGGGGGAAATACACTGAAGCTTTCTTT. Protein product: CASRGGPGGKYTEAFF. This sequence joins TRBV2 and TRBJ1-1; the match to TRBD1 covers 7 bases. The CDR3 consists of 16 residues. Germline V gives CDR1 SNHLY, CDR2 FYNNEI. J was trimmed by 3 bases and V by 6 bases; bases with no gene match: 13.

The chain recombines TRBV6-1 with TRBJ2-4, with D unresolved. The germline V gene encodes CDR1 MNHNS and CDR2 SASEGT. The V end lost 1 base, the J end lost 3 bases, and 10 bases lay between the germline ends. The CDR3 runs to 15 residues. The CDR3 is CASSEVDGVKNIQYF. The CDR3 DNA reads TGTGCCAGCAGTGAAGTGGACGGAGTCAAAAACATTCAGTACTTC.

V and J are TRBV7-2 and TRBJ2-5; a weak D match, TRBD2 (7 bases). This CDR3 has 14 residues. Trimming took off 3 bases at V and 5 bases at J, with 13 bases between the two ends. CDR1 and CDR2 from the germline V gene are SGHTA and FQGNSA. CDR3 bases: TGTGCCAGCAGCTTGGGGGGGGCCGGGGAGACCCAGTACTTC. Encoded protein: CASSLGGAGETQYF. Full variable domain (outside the CDR3, taken from reference TRBV7-2 and TRBJ2-5): GAGVSQSPSNKVTEKGKDVELRCDPISGHTALYWYRQSLGQGLEFLIYFQGNSAPDKSGLPSDRFSAERTGGSVSTLTIQRTQQEDSAVYLCASSLGGAGETQYFGPGTRLLVL.

The chain is built from TRBV5-1 and TRBJ2-7; D possibly corresponds to TRBD2 (5 bases). CDR1 and CDR2 from the germline V gene are SGHRS and YFSETQ. Trimming pared 1 base from V and 7 bases from J, leaving 9 bases between. This CDR3 contains 12 residues. The CDR3: CASSLSRGEQYF. The CDR3 bases are TGCGCCAGCAGCTTGTCTCGCGGGGAGCAGTACTTC. Based on the CDR3 plus reference TRBV5-1 and TRBJ2-7, the full variable domain is KAGVTQTPRYLIKTRGQQVTLSCSPISGHRSVSWYQQTPGQGLQFLFEYFSETQRNKGNFPGRFSGRQFSNSRSEMNVSTLELGDSALYLCASSLSRGEQYFGPGTRLTVT.

This clone appeared a few times. The chain is built from TRBV7-2 and TRBJ1-6; weak D call: TRBD1 (5 bases). The germline gives CDR1 SGHTA, CDR2 FQGNSA. The CDR3 runs 15 residues. V lost 1 base, J lost 13 bases, and 17 bases lay in between. DNA for the CDR3: TGTGCCAGCAGCTTAGTGAACCGCCAGGGATGGCCCCTCCACTTT. This encodes CASSLVNRQGWPLHF.

Here the CDR3 DNA reads TGCGCCAGCAGCTTCGGTCAGACAACTCTCTATGGCTACACCTTC. Residues: CASSFGQTTLYGYTF. The chain has TRBV5-1 and TRBJ1-2; D unclear. CDR1 and CDR2 from the germline V gene are SGHRS and YFSETQ. The length of the CDR3 is 15 residues. The V end was cut by 2 bases, the J end by 4 bases, with 15 bases between.

V and J are TRBV6-1 and TRBJ1-4; no firm D call. The CDR3 sequence is 11 residues long. Germline assignment: CDR1 MNHNS and CDR2 SASEGT. The V and J ends lost 7 bases and 1 base respectively, with 1 base between them. The chain's CDR3 is CASKTNEKLFF. The CDR3 DNA reads as TGTGCCAGCAAAACTAATGAAAAACTGTTTTTT.

J is TRBJ1-6 and V is TRBV19, with D possibly being TRBD1 (5 bases). With 5 bases removed from V and 4 bases from J, the gap between germline ends came to 12 bases. CDR1 and CDR2 from the germline V gene are LNHDA and SQIVND (reference sequence). The CDR3 spans 15 residues. The CDR3 DNA follows: TGTGCCAGTAGTGGGGACGGACTGTATAATTCACCCCTCCACTTT. The encoded protein is CASSGDGLYNSPLHF.

The V gene is TRBV21-1, the J gene TRBJ1-3. TRBV21-1 is given as a pseudogene. CDR3 size: 14 residues. In nucleotides, the CDR3 is TGTGCCAGCAGCGTGTTGAGGGGTGGAAACACCATATATTTT. It codes for CASSVLRGGNTIYF.